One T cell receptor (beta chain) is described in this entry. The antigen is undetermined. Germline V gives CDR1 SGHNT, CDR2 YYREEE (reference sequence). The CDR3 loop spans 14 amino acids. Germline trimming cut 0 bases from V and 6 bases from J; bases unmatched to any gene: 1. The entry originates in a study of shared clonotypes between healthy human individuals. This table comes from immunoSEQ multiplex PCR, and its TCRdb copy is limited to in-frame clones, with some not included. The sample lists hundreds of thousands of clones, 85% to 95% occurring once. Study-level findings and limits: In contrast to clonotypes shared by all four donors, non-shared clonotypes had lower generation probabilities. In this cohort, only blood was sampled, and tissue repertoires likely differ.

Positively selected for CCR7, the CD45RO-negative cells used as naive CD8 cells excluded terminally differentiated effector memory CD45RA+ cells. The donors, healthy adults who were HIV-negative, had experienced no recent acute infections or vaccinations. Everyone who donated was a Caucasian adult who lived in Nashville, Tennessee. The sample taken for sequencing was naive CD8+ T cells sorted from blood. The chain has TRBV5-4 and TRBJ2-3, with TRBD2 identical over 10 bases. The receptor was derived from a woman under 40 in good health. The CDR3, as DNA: TGTGCCAGCAGCTTGGGTAGCGGGAGGGATACGCAGTATTTT. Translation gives CASSLGSGRDTQYF.